This passage covers 22 T cell receptor beta chains from one sample sequenced in a study of Ad26.COV2.S vaccination and SARS-CoV-2 variants. The treatment was: some 19 received Ad26.COV2.S at low or high dose, single or two shots; about five received placebo; per-sample allocation not given. Repertoires come from day 63 after the first vaccine or placebo injection. TCRdb's table, derived via immunoSEQ multiplex PCR, lists solely in-frame clones and lacks some. This table has a few hundred thousand clones, about nine tenths appearing once. Specimen: peripheral blood, collected in a trial of Ad26.COV2.S vaccine versus placebo. The origin of the receptors is a person aged 18-65 years who received the Ad26.COV2.S COVID-19 vaccine or a placebo.

The V gene is TRBV21-1, the J gene TRBJ1-2; TRBD1 is the table's D call and was not checked against the DNA. TRBV21-1 is shown as a pseudogene. The CDR3 has 14 residues. The CDR3 sequence is CASSPWTGGDGYTF. Here the CDR3 DNA reads TGTGCCAGCAGCCCCTGGACAGGGGGAGATGGCTACACCTTC.

The chain couples TRBV25-1 to TRBJ2-5, with D unclear. Germline V gene sequence: CDR1 MGHDK, CDR2 SYGVNS. The CDR3 covers 14 residues. The ends were cut back, 1 base at V and 2 bases at J, with 8 bases in the middle. CDR3 loop: CASSELSLQETQYF. As DNA, the CDR3 is TGTGCCAGCAGTGAATTGAGCCTTCAAGAGACCCAGTACTTC.

This clone is a singleton in its sample. V usage is TRBV5-1 and J usage is TRBJ2-1; 9 bases map to TRBD2. The CDR3 sequence is 15 residues long. The germline V gene encodes CDR1 SGHRS and CDR2 YFSETQ. V was clipped by 2 bases and J by 10 bases; unmatched bases: 10. The CDR3 nucleotides read TGCGCCAGCAGCTTAGCGACTAGCGGAACGCCCGAGCAGTTCTTC. This encodes CASSLATSGTPEQFF.

The V call is TRBV9, the J call TRBJ1-1, with TRBD1 identical over 10 bases. This CDR3 has 14 amino acids. Germline V gene lookup returns CDR1 SGDLS and CDR2 YYNGEE. V shed 4 bases, J shed 6 bases, and the junction held 6 bases outside the gene matches. The CDR3 spells CASSPGTGVSEAFF. CDR3 coding DNA: TGTGCCAGCAGCCCCGGGACAGGGGTGTCTGAAGCTTTCTTT.

The chain joins TRBV19 to TRBJ2-2; no firm D call. Germline CDR1 and CDR2: LNHDA and SQIVND (reference sequence). This CDR3 is built from 12 residues. With 3 bases removed from V and 4 bases from J, the gap between germline ends came to 3 bases. The CDR3 DNA follows: TGTGCCAGTAGTATTACCACCGGGGAGCTGTTTTTT. Translating it yields CASSITTGELFF. Filled out from reference TRBV19 and TRBJ2-2, the complete variable domain reads DGGITQSPKYLFRKEGQNVTLSCEQNLNHDAMYWYRQDPGQGLRLIYYSQIVNDFQKGDIAEGYSVSREKKESFPLTVTSAQKNPTAFYLCASSITTGELFFGEGSRLTVL.

The J gene is TRBJ2-4, the V gene TRBV6-5; no reliable D call. The CDR3 has 15 residues. V was clipped by 0 bases and J by 0 bases, with 6 bases between them. The V gene's germline CDR1 is MNHEY and CDR2 SVGAGI. DNA for the CDR3: TGTGCCAGCAGTTACTCGGGCCTAGCCAAAAACATTCAGTACTTC. Its translation is CASSYSGLAKNIQYF.

The rearrangement joins TRBV4-2 to TRBJ1-2, with 8 bases fitting TRBD1. Germline V CDR1 and CDR2: LGHNA, YNFKEQ. The trim removed 5 bases at V and 1 base at J, leaving 18 bases unmatched. This CDR3 is built from 19 residues. The CDR3: CASSSRQGTPAGFNYGYTF. The CDR3 DNA follows: TGTGCCAGCAGCAGCAGACAGGGGACCCCCGCCGGATTTAACTATGGCTACACCTTC.

CDR3 coding DNA: TGTGCCAGCAGCCATCCCCAGGGACTGTTCAATGAGCAGTTCTTC. It is translated as CASSHPQGLFNEQFF. This sequence joins TRBV4-2 and TRBJ2-1, with D perhaps TRBD2 (6 bases). The ends were cut back, 3 bases at V and 6 bases at J, with 15 bases in the middle. Germline V CDR1 and CDR2: LGHNA, YNFKEQ. This CDR3 spans 15 amino acids.

This clone was picked up one time. The genes are TRBV7-3 and TRBJ2-1, with TRBD2 as a possible D gene (6 bases). The germline V gene has CDR1 SGHTA and CDR2 FQGTGA. This CDR3 contains 17 residues. The germline V and J ends were trimmed by 0 bases and 1 base, with 13 bases remaining between them. The CDR3 region has the DNA TGTGCCAGCAGCTTAACGACGGCGGGGACTTCCTACAATGAGCAGTTCTTC. Translating it yields CASSLTTAGTSYNEQFF.

Here the CDR3 reads CASSSGQRELFF. The CDR3 DNA follows: TGTGCCAGCAGCTCAGGCCAGCGAGAACTGTTTTTT. The chain joins TRBV6-6 to TRBJ1-4; D call uncertain. Germline CDR1 reads MNHNY; CDR2 reads SVGAGI (reference sequence). This CDR3 comprises 12 residues. Trimming removed 6 bases at V and 12 bases at J, with 14 bases between.

V and J are TRBV6-5 and TRBJ1-2; D unclear. The CDR3 consists of 13 residues. CDR1 and CDR2 from the germline V gene are MNHEY and SVGAGI. V was cut by 4 bases and J by 0 bases, with 6 bases left in between. The CDR3 loop reads CASSSASNYGYTF. The CDR3 region has the DNA TGTGCCAGCAGTTCAGCTTCTAACTATGGCTACACCTTC.

This rearrangement joins TRBV7-6 to TRBJ1-1; no firm D call. CDR1 and CDR2 from the germline V gene are SGHVS and FNYEAQ. Trimming removed 0 bases from V and 3 bases from J, with 11 bases in between. The length of the CDR3 is 15 residues. CDR3 nucleotides: TGTGCCAGCAGCTTAGCGTATGTTGGTCACACTGAAGCTTTCTTT. Its protein product is CASSLAYVGHTEAFF. Full variable domain (outside the CDR3, taken from reference TRBV7-6 and TRBJ1-1): GAGVSQSPRYKVTKRGQDVALRCDPISGHVSLYWYRQALGQGPEFLTYFNYEAQQDKSGLPNDRFSAERPEGSISTLTIQRTEQRDSAMYRCASSLAYVGHTEAFFGQGTRLTVV.

This chain links TRBV7-3 with TRBJ2-6; the D is unclear. CDR3 length: 13 residues. The germline V gene has CDR1 SGHTA and CDR2 FQGTGA. V lost 5 bases and J lost 4, with 6 bases in between. CDR3 DNA sequence: TGTGCCAGCAGCCCCGCCGGGGCCAACGTCCTGACTTTC. Protein: CASSPAGANVLTF.

The CDR3 DNA sequence: TGCGCCAGCAGCAGCCCTACAGGGGGAGGAAACTATGGCTACACCTTC. Its protein is CASSSPTGGGNYGYTF. V usage is TRBV5-1 and J usage is TRBJ1-2; 8 nucleotides agree with TRBD1. J lost 2 bases, V lost 4 bases, and 10 bases had no gene match. The V gene's germline CDR1 is SGHRS and CDR2 YFSETQ. The CDR3 is 16 amino acids. Full variable domain (missing parts from reference TRBV5-1 and TRBJ1-2): KAGVTQTPRYLIKTRGQQVTLSCSPISGHRSVSWYQQTPGQGLQFLFEYFSETQRNKGNFPGRFSGRQFSNSRSEMNVSTLELGDSALYLCASSSPTGGGNYGYTFGSGTRLTVV.

The rearrangement joins TRBV30 to TRBJ1-2; 8 nucleotides align to TRBD1. CDR1 and CDR2 (germline): GTSNPN, SVGIG (reference sequence). This CDR3 has 17 amino acids. V shed 5 bases, J shed 5 bases, and the junction held 19 bases outside the gene matches. The CDR3 sequence is CAWPPVGRGLGGYGYTF. As DNA, the CDR3 is TGTGCCTGGCCCCCCGTAGGCAGGGGGCTTGGAGGATATGGCTACACCTTC.

J is TRBJ2-3 and V is TRBV9, with 12 bases aligning to TRBD2. This CDR3 is built from 15 residues. Germline CDR1 SGDLS, CDR2 YYNGEE. J gave up 2 bases and V 4 bases, and 2 bases lay outside the gene matches. The CDR3 protein is CASSPSGGATDTQYF. The CDR3, as DNA: TGTGCCAGCAGCCCTAGCGGGGGGGCCACAGATACGCAGTATTTT.

The chain has TRBV5-1 and TRBJ2-3; the D is unclear. The CDR3 runs to 14 residues. V shed 4 bases and J shed 0 bases, with 9 bases lying between them. In germline, CDR1 is SGHRS, CDR2 YFSETQ. CDR3: CASSREGSTDTQYF. CDR3 nucleotides: TGCGCCAGCAGCAGAGAAGGAAGCACAGATACGCAGTATTTT.

The V gene is TRBV6-2 or TRBV6-3, the J gene TRBJ2-1, with D possibly TRBD2 on 6 matching bases. Trimming took off 5 bases at V and 7 bases at J, with 15 bases between the two ends. In germline, CDR1 is MNHEY, CDR2 SVGEGT. The CDR3 has 14 residues. DNA of the CDR3: TGTGCCAGCAGTCCCCTCGGGGGTGTGAATGAGCAGTTCTTC. Translated, it gives CASSPLGGVNEQFF.

This chain connects TRBV5-6 to TRBJ1-2, with 7 bases lining up with TRBD1. The germline CDR1 and CDR2 sequences are SGHDT and YYEEEE. This CDR3 spans 16 amino acids. V shed 4 bases, J shed 4 bases, and the junction held 13 bases outside the gene matches. CDR3 sequence reads: CASSGGTVVSRYGYTF. For the CDR3, the DNA is TGTGCCAGCAGCGGGGGGACAGTGGTATCCCGCTATGGCTACACCTTC.

Comments on this clone: A much larger clone differs by one base, so this may be a read error. This rearrangement joins TRBV3-1 (or the pseudogene TRBV3-2) to TRBJ2-7; D gene ambiguous. The germline gives CDR1 LGHDT, CDR2 YNNKEL (reference sequence). Trimming cost V 5 bases and J 2 bases, with 4 bases left between them. The CDR3 has 11 residues. CDR3 region: CASSFTYEQYF. CDR3 bases: TGTGCCAGCAGCTTTACCTACGAGCAGTACTTC.

Note on this clone: Distinct nucleotide sequences in the sample also encode this CDR3. The V gene is TRBV6-5, the J gene TRBJ1-5; D possibly corresponds to TRBD1 (5 bases). CDR3 length: 12 residues. In germline, CDR1 is MNHEY, CDR2 SVGAGI. In DNA form, the CDR3 reads TGTGCAGCGGGGGGTGGCAATCAGCCCCAGCATTTT. Encoded protein: CAAGGGNQPQHF.

The chain uses TRBV30 and TRBJ2-7; the D is unclear. Trimming shortened V by 3 bases and J by 0 bases, and 12 bases separated the two germline ends. Germline V gene data show CDR1 as GTSNPN and CDR2 as SVGIG (reference sequence). The length of the CDR3 is 14 residues. Written as DNA, the CDR3 is TGTGCCTGGAGCCCCACTACCAGCTCCTACGAGCAGTACTTC. Residues: CAWSPTTSSYEQYF.